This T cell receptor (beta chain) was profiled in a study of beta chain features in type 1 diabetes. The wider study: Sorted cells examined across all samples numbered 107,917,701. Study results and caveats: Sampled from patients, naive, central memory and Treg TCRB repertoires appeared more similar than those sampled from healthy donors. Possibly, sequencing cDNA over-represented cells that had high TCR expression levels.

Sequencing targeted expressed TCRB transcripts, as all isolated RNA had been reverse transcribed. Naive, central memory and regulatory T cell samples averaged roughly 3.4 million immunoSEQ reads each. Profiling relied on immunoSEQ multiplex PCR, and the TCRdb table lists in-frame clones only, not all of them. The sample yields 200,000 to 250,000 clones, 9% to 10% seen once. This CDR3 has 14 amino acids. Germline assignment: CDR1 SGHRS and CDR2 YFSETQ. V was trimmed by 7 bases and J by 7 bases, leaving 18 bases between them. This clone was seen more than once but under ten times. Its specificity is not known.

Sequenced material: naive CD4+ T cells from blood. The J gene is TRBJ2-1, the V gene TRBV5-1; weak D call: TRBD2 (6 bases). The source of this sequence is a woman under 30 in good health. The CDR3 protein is CASHSGEQWNEQFF. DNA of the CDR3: TGCGCCAGCCACTCGGGGGAGCAGTGGAATGAGCAGTTCTTC.